One sample yielded the 5 T cell receptor beta chains listed below, sequenced in a study of blood T cell repertoires in COVID-19. TCRdb's copy holds only in-frame clones and misses some; the assay was immunoSEQ multiplex PCR. Found here are about 96,000 clones, around 90% of them singletons; the top ten hold around 3.9%. Sequencing was performed on peripheral blood. These receptors came from a human donor with COVID-19, enrolled during active disease. The donor label of this sample is uncertain.

The gene calls are TRBV5-6 and TRBJ1-4; 7 bases match TRBD1. The CDR3 length is 14 residues. Germline CDR1 and CDR2: SGHDT and YYEEEE. The ends lost 4 bases at V and 5 bases at J; junction bases unmatched: 5. The CDR3 loop is CASSTGQTNEKLFF. The CDR3 DNA sequence: TGTGCCAGCAGCACGGGACAGACAAATGAAAAACTGTTTTTT.

This chain connects TRBV5-1 to TRBJ2-6; D is unresolved. V lost 2 bases and J lost 1, with 13 bases in between. The CDR3 length is 17 residues. The germline V gene has CDR1 SGHRS and CDR2 YFSETQ. DNA of the CDR3: TGCGCCAGCAGCTTCACAGTAGGCGCTTCTGGGGCCAACGTCCTGACTTTC. The encoded protein is CASSFTVGASGANVLTF.

V usage is TRBV18 and J usage is TRBJ2-5; TRBD1 agrees at 8 bases. CDR1 and CDR2 from the germline V gene are KGHSH and LQKENI. The CDR3 runs to 14 residues. Losses at the gene ends were 4 bases for V and 1 base for J; bases not matched to a gene: 2. CDR3 nucleotide sequence: TGTGCCAGCTCACGGGACAGGCGCCAAGAGACCCAGTACTTC. This translates into CASSRDRRQETQYF.

A single count supports this clone. This sequence joins TRBV9 and TRBJ2-5, with 7 bases identical to TRBD2. This CDR3 contains 15 residues. J was trimmed by 5 bases and V by 0 bases; bases with no gene match: 7. The V gene's germline CDR1 is SGDLS and CDR2 YYNGEE. CDR3 in amino acids: CASSVESGALETQYF. The CDR3 nucleotides are TGTGCCAGCAGCGTAGAAAGCGGGGCACTCGAGACCCAGTACTTC.

The chain's CDR3 is CASSLRASGGVGNTQYF. The DNA of the CDR3 is TGTGCCAGTAGTCTCCGGGCTAGCGGGGGGGTCGGGAATACGCAGTATTTT. This rearrangement joins TRBV19 to TRBJ2-3; 12 positions match TRBD2. Germline assignment: CDR1 LNHDA and CDR2 SQIVND (reference sequence). This CDR3 is 17 amino acids long. V shed 5 bases and J 7 bases; nucleotides not matched to a gene: 13. Complete variable domain (other parts from reference TRBV19 and TRBJ2-3): DGGITQSPKYLFRKEGQNVTLSCEQNLNHDAMYWYRQDPGQGLRLIYYSQIVNDFQKGDIAEGYSVSREKKESFPLTVTSAQKNPTAFYLCASSLRASGGVGNTQYFGPGTRLTVL.